The sequence of this T cell receptor beta chain was determined in a study of T-cell reconstitution after alpha-beta-depleted transplantation in children. This CDR3 spans 15 amino acids. Trimming removed 1 base at V and 0 bases at J, with 8 bases between. CDR1 and CDR2 (germline): SGHKS, YYEKEE (reference sequence). In its sample, this clonotype was seen a few times. Its antigen is as yet unknown. Unique molecular identifiers were incorporated when the TCRbeta library was constructed. MiXCR, run by TCRdb on the PCR reads, gives a single entry per CDR3 protein. The profile shows about 460,000 distinct CDR3 sequences, more than 9% of them singletons. The study, taken as a whole, reports: Some patients' high day-60 TCRbeta diversity was attributed to recipient cells surviving conditioning.

The sequences come from PBMCs, collected before TCRalphabeta/CD19-depleted stem cell transplant. This chain links TRBV5-5 with TRBJ1-5, with D maybe TRBD1 (5 bases). This clonotype originated in a child under 10 years old with inherited bone marrow failure, due to receive a stem cell transplant. The CDR3 is CASSLWGNSNQPQHF. CDR3 nucleotides: TGTGCCAGCAGCTTGTGGGGGAATAGCAATCAGCCCCAGCATTTT.